This T cell receptor (beta chain) is from a study of T-cell reconstitution after alpha-beta-depleted transplantation in children (dated by TCRdb to 2016 to 2017). The study in broad terms: Using TCR repertoire profiling, the study quantitatively followed how T-cell immune reconstitution unfolded in children after TCRalphabeta/CD19-depleted allogeneic hematopoietic cell transplantation. The full study reports these points: The apparently early alphabetaT-cell count recovery about two months after transplant was reportedly dependent on only several hundred rapidly expanded clones derived from non-depleted graft cells. The frequencies of hyperexpanded clones fell over the following months, and after one year, T-cell counts and TCRbeta diversity were mostly attributed to newly produced T cells. In some patients, the high TCRbeta diversity seen at day 60 was put down to recipient T cells and intrathymic progenitors that had survived conditioning.

The library was produced with PCR. The run used an Illumina HiSeq 2500. TCR libraries were prepared with molecular barcoding, using unique molecular identifiers to normalize TCRbeta repertoire quantification. TCRdb cleaned the public reads at Q25 with fastp, built clones with MiXCR and kept in-frame beta chains. Here each entry gathers all rows of one CDR3 protein and keeps the most common genes and DNA. Here the sample has approximately 400,000 distinct CDR3 sequences; about 16% occur a single time. Roughly 29% of the sample belongs to the ten largest clones. A few counts support this clonotype. Its antigen is not yet known. No quality values exist for individual bases; no much larger clone is one base distant. Sample treatment or condition, as interpreted from the label and publication: allogeneic hematopoietic cell transplantation with graft depleted of TCRalphabeta T cells and CD19 B cells. The transplant recipients were children given TCRalphabeta/CD19-depleted allogeneic hematopoietic cell grafts.

The sequence was obtained from a boy younger than two who had a stem cell transplant for Wiskott-Aldrich syndrome, so the T cells may come from the graft donor. The sequencing used PBMCs, mostly from graft donor cells, collected 360 days after TCRalphabeta/CD19-depleted stem cell transplant.

The nucleotide sequence is given as TGCAGTGCTAGAGGTGGGACAACAGGGGCTGAGCAGTTCTTC. Its protein reads: CSARGGTTGAEQFF. The rearranged segments are TRBV20-1 and TRBJ2-1; a stretch of 7 junction bases matches TRBD1. Trimming accounts for 1 base at V and 9 bases at J, while the number of junction bases matched to no gene is 9. From the cysteine through the phenylalanine, the CDR3 covers 14 amino acids. The read is trimmed to its CDR3 DNA, 42 bases read in frame from base 1. Per the germline V gene (reference sequence), DFQATT is the CDR1 and SNEGSKA is the CDR2.